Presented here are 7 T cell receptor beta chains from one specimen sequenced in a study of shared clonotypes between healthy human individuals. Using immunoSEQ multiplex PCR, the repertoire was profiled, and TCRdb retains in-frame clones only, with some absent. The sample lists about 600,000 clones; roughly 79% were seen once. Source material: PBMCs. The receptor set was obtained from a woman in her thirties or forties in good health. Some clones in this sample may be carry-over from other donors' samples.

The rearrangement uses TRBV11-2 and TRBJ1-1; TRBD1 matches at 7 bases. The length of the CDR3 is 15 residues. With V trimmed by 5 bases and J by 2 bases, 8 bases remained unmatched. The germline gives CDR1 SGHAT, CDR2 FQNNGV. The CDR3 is CASSPTGQTNTEAFF. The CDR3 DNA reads TGTGCCAGCAGCCCGACGGGACAGACAAACACTGAAGCTTTCTTT.

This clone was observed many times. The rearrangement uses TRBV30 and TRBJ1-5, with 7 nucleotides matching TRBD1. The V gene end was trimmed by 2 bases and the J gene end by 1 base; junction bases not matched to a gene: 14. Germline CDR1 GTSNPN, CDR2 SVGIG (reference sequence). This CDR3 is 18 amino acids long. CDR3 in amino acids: CAWSSTGTMLGSNQPQHF. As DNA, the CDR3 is TGTGCCTGGAGTTCGACAGGGACTATGTTAGGGAGCAATCAGCCCCAGCATTTT.

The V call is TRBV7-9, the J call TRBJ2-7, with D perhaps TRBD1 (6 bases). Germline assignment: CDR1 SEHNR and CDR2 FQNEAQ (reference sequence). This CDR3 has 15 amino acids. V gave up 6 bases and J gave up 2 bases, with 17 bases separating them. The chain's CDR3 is CASSPWAQGPYEQYF. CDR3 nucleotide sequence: TGTGCCAGCAGTCCCTGGGCACAGGGCCCCTACGAGCAGTACTTC.

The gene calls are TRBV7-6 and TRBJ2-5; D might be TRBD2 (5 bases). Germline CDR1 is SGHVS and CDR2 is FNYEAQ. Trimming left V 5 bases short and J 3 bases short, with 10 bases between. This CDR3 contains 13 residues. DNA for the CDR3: TGTGCCAGCAGCCCTAGCTGGAAAGAGACCCAGTACTTC. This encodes CASSPSWKETQYF.

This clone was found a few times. CDR3 sequence: CSVETQGAVGEQYF. CDR3 nucleotides: TGCAGCGTCGAAACGCAGGGGGCGGTCGGCGAGCAGTACTTC. This chain connects TRBV29-1 to TRBJ2-7; 8 nucleotides agree with TRBD1. The CDR3 loop spans 14 amino acids. Germline V gene lookup returns CDR1 SQVTM and CDR2 ANQGSEA. Trimming took 6 bases from V and 6 from J; bases not matched to a gene: 13.

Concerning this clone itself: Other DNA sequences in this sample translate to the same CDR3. CDR3 protein: CASSSGQGYGYTF. The CDR3 DNA follows: TGTGCCAGCAGTTCCGGACAGGGCTATGGCTACACCTTC. The gene calls are TRBV28 and TRBJ1-2, with 8 bases that match TRBD1. The CDR3 sequence is 13 residues long. V trimming: 4 bases; J trimming: 4 bases; junction bases outside the gene matches: 2. Germline V gene lookup returns CDR1 MDHEN and CDR2 SYDVKM.

The CDR3 DNA reads as TGTGCCAGCAGCGACGCGGGACTACCCACCACAGATACGCAGTATTTT. Translating gives CASSDAGLPTTDTQYF. This chain connects TRBV13 to TRBJ2-3; 7 bases agree with TRBD2. Germline V gene sequence: CDR1 PRHDT, CDR2 FYEKMQ (reference sequence). V lost 5 bases, J lost 2 bases, and 10 bases stayed unmatched. This CDR3 has 16 amino acids. The variable domain in full, completed from reference TRBV13 and TRBJ2-3, reads AAGVIQSPRHLIKEKRETATLKCYPIPRHDTVYWYQQGPGQDPQFLISFYEKMQSDKGSIPDRFSAQQFSDYHSELNMSSLELGDSALYFCASSDAGLPTTDTQYFGPGTRLTVL.